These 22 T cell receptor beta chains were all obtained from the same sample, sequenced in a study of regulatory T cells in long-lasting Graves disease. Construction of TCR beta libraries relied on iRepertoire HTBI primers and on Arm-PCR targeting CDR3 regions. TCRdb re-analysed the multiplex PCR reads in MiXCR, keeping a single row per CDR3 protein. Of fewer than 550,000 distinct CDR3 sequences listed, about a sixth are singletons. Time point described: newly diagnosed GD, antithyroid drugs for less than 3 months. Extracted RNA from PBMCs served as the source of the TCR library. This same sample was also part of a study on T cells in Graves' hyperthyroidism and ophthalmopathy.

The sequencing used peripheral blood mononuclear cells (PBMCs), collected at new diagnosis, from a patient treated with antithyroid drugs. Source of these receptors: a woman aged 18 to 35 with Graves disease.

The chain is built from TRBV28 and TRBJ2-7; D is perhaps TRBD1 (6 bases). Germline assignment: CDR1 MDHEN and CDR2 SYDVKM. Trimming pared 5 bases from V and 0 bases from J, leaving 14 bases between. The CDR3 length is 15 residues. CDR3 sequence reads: CASSPFRTDSYEQYF. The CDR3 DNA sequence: TGTGCCAGCAGTCCCTTTCGGACAGACTCCTACGAGCAGTACTTC.

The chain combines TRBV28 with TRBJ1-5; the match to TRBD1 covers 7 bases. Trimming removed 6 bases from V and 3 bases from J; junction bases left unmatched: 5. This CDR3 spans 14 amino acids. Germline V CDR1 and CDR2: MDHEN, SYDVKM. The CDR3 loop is CASSTGTANQPQHF. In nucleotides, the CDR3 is TGTGCCAGCAGCACCGGGACAGCCAATCAGCCCCAGCATTTT.

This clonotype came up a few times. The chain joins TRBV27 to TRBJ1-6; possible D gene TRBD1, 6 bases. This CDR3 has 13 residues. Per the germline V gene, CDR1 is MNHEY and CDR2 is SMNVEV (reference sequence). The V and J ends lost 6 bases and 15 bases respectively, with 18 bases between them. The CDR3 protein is CASRLTGGPLLHF. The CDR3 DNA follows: TGTGCCAGCAGACTAACGGGGGGCCCTCTCCTCCACTTT.

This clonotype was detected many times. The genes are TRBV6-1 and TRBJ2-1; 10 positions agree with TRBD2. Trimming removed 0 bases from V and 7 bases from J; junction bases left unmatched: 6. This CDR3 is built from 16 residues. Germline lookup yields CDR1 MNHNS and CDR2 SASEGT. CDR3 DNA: TGTGCCAGCAGTGAAGCAAGCGGGAGGGCCTGGAATGAGCAGTTCTTC. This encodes CASSEASGRAWNEQFF.

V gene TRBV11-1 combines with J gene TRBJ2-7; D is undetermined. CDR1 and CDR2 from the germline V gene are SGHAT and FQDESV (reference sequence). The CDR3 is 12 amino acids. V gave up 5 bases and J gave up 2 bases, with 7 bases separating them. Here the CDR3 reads CASSRSAYEQYF. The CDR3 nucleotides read TGTGCCAGCAGCAGATCCGCCTACGAGCAGTACTTC.

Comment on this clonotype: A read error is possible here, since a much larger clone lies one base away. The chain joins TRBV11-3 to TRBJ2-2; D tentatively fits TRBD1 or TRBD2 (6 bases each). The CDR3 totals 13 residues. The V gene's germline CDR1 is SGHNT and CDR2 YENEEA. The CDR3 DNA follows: TGTGCCAGCAGCTGGACAGTACACGGGGGGCTGTTTTTT. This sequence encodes CASSWTVHGGLFF.

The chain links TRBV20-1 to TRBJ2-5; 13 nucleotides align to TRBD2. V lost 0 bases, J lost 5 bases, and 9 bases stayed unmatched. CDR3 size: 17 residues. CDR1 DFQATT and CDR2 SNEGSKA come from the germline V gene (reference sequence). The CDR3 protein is CSARDFGLAGAGETQYF. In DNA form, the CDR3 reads TGCAGTGCTAGAGATTTCGGACTAGCGGGAGCGGGGGAGACCCAGTACTTC.

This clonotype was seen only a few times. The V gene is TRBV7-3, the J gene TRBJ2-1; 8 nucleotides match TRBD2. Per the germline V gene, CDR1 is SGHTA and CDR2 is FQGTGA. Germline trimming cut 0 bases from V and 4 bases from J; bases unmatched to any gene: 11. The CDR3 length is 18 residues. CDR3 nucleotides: TGTGCCAGCAGCTTAACCGGGAGGGCCGATAGACGTTACAATGAGCAGTTCTTC. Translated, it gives CASSLTGRADRRYNEQFF.

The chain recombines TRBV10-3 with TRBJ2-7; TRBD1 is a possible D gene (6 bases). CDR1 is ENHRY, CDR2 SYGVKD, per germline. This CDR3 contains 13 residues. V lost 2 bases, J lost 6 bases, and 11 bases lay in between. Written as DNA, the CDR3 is TGTGCCATCAGTGAGAGAGAAGGGGGCGAGCAGTACTTC. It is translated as CAISEREGGEQYF.

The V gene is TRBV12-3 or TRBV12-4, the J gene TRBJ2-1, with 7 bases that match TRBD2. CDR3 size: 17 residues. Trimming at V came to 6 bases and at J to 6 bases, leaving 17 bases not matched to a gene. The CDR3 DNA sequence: TGTGCCAGCAGGGACGGTGGTGCGGGAGCGTTGCCCAATGAGCAGTTCTTC. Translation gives CASRDGGAGALPNEQFF.

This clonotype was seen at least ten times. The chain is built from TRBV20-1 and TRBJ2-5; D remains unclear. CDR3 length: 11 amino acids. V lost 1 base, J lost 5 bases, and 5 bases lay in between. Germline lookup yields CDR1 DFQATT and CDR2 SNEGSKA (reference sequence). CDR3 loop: CSARVVETQYF. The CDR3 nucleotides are TGCAGTGCTAGAGTAGTGGAGACCCAGTACTTC.

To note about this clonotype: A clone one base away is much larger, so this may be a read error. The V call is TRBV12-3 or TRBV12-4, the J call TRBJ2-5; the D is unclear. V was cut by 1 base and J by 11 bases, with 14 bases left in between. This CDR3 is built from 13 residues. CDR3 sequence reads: CASSLGRYLGQYF. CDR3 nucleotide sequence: TGTGCCAGCAGTTTAGGGCGATACTTGGGGCAGTACTTC.

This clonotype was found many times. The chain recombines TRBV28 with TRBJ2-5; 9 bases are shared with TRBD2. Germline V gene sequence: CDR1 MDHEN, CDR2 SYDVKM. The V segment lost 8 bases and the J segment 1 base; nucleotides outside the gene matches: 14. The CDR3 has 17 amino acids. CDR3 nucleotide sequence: TGTGCCAGCGGGGGCGGGAGTGGTAGCGGGAGCCAAGAGACCCAGTACTTC. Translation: CASGGGSGSGSQETQYF. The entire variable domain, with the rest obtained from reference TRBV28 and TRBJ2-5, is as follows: DVKVTQSSRYLVKRTGEKVFLECVQDMDHENMFWYRQDPGLGLRLIYFSYDVKMKEKGDIPEGYSVSREKKERFSLILESASTNQTSMYLCASGGGSGSGSQETQYFGPGTRLLVL.

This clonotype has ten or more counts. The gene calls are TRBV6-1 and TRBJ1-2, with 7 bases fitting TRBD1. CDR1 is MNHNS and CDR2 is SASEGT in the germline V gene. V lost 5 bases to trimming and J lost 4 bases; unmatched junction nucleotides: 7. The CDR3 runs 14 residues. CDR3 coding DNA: TGTGCCAGCAGTAGACAGGGCAATATCTATGGCTACACCTTC. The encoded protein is CASSRQGNIYGYTF.

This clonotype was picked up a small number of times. The CDR3 here is CASSPSDRGRTSGTKQYF. In DNA, the CDR3 is TGTGCCAGCAGCCCTAGTGACAGGGGGCGGACCAGCGGGACCAAGCAGTACTTC. The chain couples TRBV12-3 or TRBV12-4 to TRBJ2-7; 10 bases map to TRBD1. This CDR3 has 18 amino acids. V gave up 6 bases and J gave up 8 bases; unmatched junction bases: 22.

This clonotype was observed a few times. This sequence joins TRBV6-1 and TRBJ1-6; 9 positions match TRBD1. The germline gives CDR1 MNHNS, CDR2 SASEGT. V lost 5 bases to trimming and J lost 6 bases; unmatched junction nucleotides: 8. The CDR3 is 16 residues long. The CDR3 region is CASSNPRDRANSPLHF. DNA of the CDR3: TGTGCCAGCAGTAACCCCCGGGACAGGGCTAATTCACCCCTCCACTTT.

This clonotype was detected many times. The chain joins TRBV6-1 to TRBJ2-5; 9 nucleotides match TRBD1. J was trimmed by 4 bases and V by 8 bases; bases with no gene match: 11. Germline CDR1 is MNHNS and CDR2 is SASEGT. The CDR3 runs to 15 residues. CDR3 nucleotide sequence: TGTGCCAGCCCCTCCCGACAGGGGGACGGAGAGACCCAGTACTTC. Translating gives CASPSRQGDGETQYF.

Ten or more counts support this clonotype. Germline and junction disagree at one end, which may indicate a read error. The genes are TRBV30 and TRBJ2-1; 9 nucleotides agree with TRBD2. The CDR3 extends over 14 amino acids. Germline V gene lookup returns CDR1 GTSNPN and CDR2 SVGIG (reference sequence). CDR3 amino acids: CARAGLASYSEQFF. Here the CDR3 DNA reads TGTGCACGAGCCGGACTAGCGAGCTACAGTGAGCAGTTCTTC.

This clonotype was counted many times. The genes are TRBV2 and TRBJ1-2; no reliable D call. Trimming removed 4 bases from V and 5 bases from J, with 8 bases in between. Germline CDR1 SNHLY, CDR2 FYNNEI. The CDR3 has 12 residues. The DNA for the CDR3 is TGTGCCAGCAGTGTATTAGGGTATGGCTACACCTTC. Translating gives CASSVLGYGYTF.

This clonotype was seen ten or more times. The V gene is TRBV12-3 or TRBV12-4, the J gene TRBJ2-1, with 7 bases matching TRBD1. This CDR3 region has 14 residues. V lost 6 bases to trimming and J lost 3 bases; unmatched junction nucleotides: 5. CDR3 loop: CASRARQGYNEQFF. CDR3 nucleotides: TGTGCCAGCAGGGCCCGACAGGGCTACAATGAGCAGTTCTTC.

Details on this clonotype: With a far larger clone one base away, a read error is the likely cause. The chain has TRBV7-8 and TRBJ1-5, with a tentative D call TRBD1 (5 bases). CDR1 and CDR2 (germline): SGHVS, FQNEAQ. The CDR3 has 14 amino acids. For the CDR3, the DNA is TGTACCAGCAGCGATGACAGCGGTAGTCAGCCCCAGCATTTT. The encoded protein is CTSSDDSGSQPQHF.

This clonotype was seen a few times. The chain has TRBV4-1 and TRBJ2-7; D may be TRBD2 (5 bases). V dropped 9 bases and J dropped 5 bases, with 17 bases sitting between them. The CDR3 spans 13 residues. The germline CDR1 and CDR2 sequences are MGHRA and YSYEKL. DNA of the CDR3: TGCGCCAGTAGCGAATCAGTGCGGGACGAGCAGTACTTC. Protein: CASSESVRDEQYF.